These 28 T cell receptor beta chains originate from one sample sequenced in a study of shared clonotypes between healthy human individuals. Profiled with immunoSEQ multiplex PCR; TCRdb holds only in-frame clones, not every one. This sample has approximately 500,000 clones; 90% to 96% occur once, and the top ten carry less than 0.06%. Sequencing used naive CD4+ T cells sorted from blood. Indicated subset: CD45RA+ positively selected. Every receptor here comes from a woman aged 25 to 39 in good health.

The chain has TRBV6-1 and TRBJ2-7; D is unclear. CDR1 is MNHNS, CDR2 SASEGT, per germline. V dropped 3 bases and J dropped 2 bases, with 14 bases sitting between them. This CDR3 has 15 residues. The CDR3 DNA reads TGTGCCAGCAGTGAGCAGAGAGGAGCGACCTACGAGCAGTACTTC. It specifies CASSEQRGATYEQYF.

This chain uses TRBV7-2 with TRBJ2-7; D might be TRBD1 or TRBD2, each matching 5 bases. CDR1 and CDR2 (germline): SGHTA, FQGNSA. V gave up 4 bases and J gave up 4 bases, with 14 bases separating them. This CDR3 is built from 14 residues. Here the CDR3 reads CASSWAGSEYEQYF. The CDR3 DNA reads as TGTGCCAGCAGCTGGGCAGGGAGTGAGTACGAGCAGTACTTC.

The J gene is TRBJ2-5, the V gene TRBV7-2, with TRBD2 as a possible D gene (6 bases). Germline V CDR1 and CDR2: SGHTA, FQGNSA. The CDR3 covers 17 residues. V dropped 1 base and J dropped 1 base, with 16 bases sitting between them. The CDR3 reads CASSLVPTGLSQETQYF. CDR3 DNA sequence: TGTGCCAGCAGCTTAGTTCCAACCGGACTATCCCAAGAGACCCAGTACTTC.

A remark on this clone: The same CDR3 arises from other DNA sequences in this sample as well. In DNA form, the CDR3 reads TGTGCCAGCAGTTACTCGGGGACAGGGGCTGAAGCTTTCTTT. Translation: CASSYSGTGAEAFF. The genes are TRBV6-5 and TRBJ1-1, with 10 nucleotides matching TRBD1. The V gene end was trimmed by 0 bases and the J gene end by 6 bases; junction bases not matched to a gene: 1. The CDR3 sequence is 14 residues long. From germline, CDR1 is MNHEY and CDR2 SVGAGI.

The V call is TRBV29-1, the J call TRBJ2-5; D gene uncertain. TRBJ2-7 matches the DNA end more closely, so the J call is doubtful. CDR1 SQVTM and CDR2 ANQGSEA come from the germline V gene. The CDR3 covers 13 residues. CDR3 loop: CSVDGNGDYEQYF. The CDR3 region has the DNA TGCAGCGTTGACGGTAATGGTGACTACGAGCAGTACTTC.

The chain couples TRBV10-2 to TRBJ2-5; 10 bases align to TRBD2. This CDR3 region has 14 residues. Germline V gene lookup returns CDR1 WSHSY and CDR2 SAAADI. The V segment lost 3 bases and the J segment 4 bases; nucleotides outside the gene matches: 2. In DNA, the CDR3 is TGCGCCAGCAGTGACCCTAGCGGGGGAGAGACCCAGTACTTC. Translating gives CASSDPSGGETQYF.

This clone was observed a single time. The chain employs TRBV28 and TRBJ1-2, with 7 bases lining up with TRBD1. This CDR3 has 19 amino acids. The junction had 15 bases not matched to a gene; V was cut back by 2 bases and J by 0 bases. Germline V gene data show CDR1 as MDHEN and CDR2 as SYDVKM. The CDR3 here is CASSLGGDSRILPNYGYTF. The CDR3 coding sequence is TGTGCCAGCAGTTTAGGGGGGGACAGCCGAATCCTGCCTAACTATGGCTACACCTTC.

The V gene is TRBV5-1, the J gene TRBJ2-7; maybe TRBD2 (6 bases). This CDR3 is built from 14 residues. Per the germline V gene, CDR1 is SGHRS and CDR2 is YFSETQ. Trimming pared 3 bases from V and 7 bases from J, leaving 17 bases between. The DNA for the CDR3 is TGCGCCAGCAGCTCGGGACTCGTGGAGGGGGAGCAGTACTTC. Its protein is CASSSGLVEGEQYF.

The CDR3 protein is CASSPAGTGDTGELFF. CDR3 sequence (DNA): TGTGCCAGCAGCCCAGCCGGGACAGGGGACACCGGGGAGCTGTTTTTT. The rearrangement joins TRBV7-9 to TRBJ2-2, with TRBD1 matching over 10 bases. Germline V lookup: CDR1 SEHNR, CDR2 FQNEAQ (reference sequence). The V segment lost 5 bases and the J segment 3 bases; nucleotides outside the gene matches: 6. This CDR3 comprises 16 residues.

This clone was recorded only once. The chain couples TRBV5-1 to TRBJ2-7, with TRBD2 as a possible D gene (6 bases). Germline loops: CDR1 SGHRS, CDR2 YFSETQ. This CDR3 contains 12 residues. Between the trimmed V and J ends, which lost 2 bases and 4 bases, there was a span of 7 bases. The CDR3 DNA reads as TGCGCCAGCAGCTTCGGAGGGTACGAGCAGTACTTC. Translating it yields CASSFGGYEQYF.

The V gene is TRBV18, the J gene TRBJ1-5; 8 bases agree with TRBD1. The CDR3 spans 14 residues. The V gene end was trimmed by 2 bases and the J gene end by 7 bases; junction bases not matched to a gene: 4. Per germline, CDR1 KGHSH and CDR2 LQKENI. CDR3 amino acids: CASSPGQGLQPQHF. CDR3 sequence (DNA): TGTGCCAGCTCACCAGGACAGGGCTTGCAGCCCCAGCATTTT.

V gene TRBV6-1 combines with J gene TRBJ1-1; tentative D call: TRBD1 (5 bases). V was clipped by 4 bases and J by 0 bases, with 6 bases between them. Germline V gene data show CDR1 as MNHNS and CDR2 as SASEGT. The CDR3 loop spans 13 amino acids. The CDR3 spells CASSGQLNTEAFF. The CDR3 bases are TGTGCCAGCAGTGGACAGTTGAACACTGAAGCTTTCTTT.

This chain joins TRBV7-8 and TRBJ1-2; TRBD1 might be the D (6 bases). V was pared by 4 bases and J by 0 bases, with 21 bases between. CDR1 is SGHVS and CDR2 is FQNEAQ in the germline V gene. The CDR3 runs 18 residues. The CDR3 sequence: CASSSPTLPGDSNYGYTF. CDR3 DNA: TGTGCCAGCAGCTCACCCACCCTTCCAGGGGATTCTAACTATGGCTACACCTTC.

This chain connects TRBV14 to TRBJ2-7, with 16 nucleotides matching TRBD2. Losses at the gene ends were 1 base for V and 9 bases for J; bases not matched to a gene: 12. Per the germline V gene, CDR1 is SGHDN and CDR2 is FVKESK. The CDR3 contains 18 residues. This chain's CDR3 is CASSQARGTSGRALRQYF. In DNA, the CDR3 is TGTGCCAGCAGCCAAGCGAGGGGGACTAGCGGGAGGGCCTTACGGCAGTACTTC.

V usage is TRBV10-1 and J usage is TRBJ2-1, with 8 bases lining up with TRBD1. With 3 bases clipped from V and 6 bases from J, the junction kept 7 bases outside the gene matches. Germline values: CDR1 WNHNN, CDR2 SYGVQD (reference sequence). The CDR3 runs to 15 residues. This chain's CDR3 is CASSDEDRVRNEQFF. DNA of the CDR3: TGCGCCAGCAGTGATGAGGACAGGGTACGCAATGAGCAGTTCTTC.

About this clone: One end of the junction fails to match germline, which may point to a read error. This chain joins TRBV28 and TRBJ1-2; TRBD1 agrees at 8 bases. Germline V lookup: CDR1 MDHEN, CDR2 SYDVKM. The CDR3 spans 12 residues. The CDR3 spells CASSIRDRPENF. CDR3 coding DNA: TGTGCCAGCAGTATCCGGGACAGGCCTGAAAACTTC.

This chain links TRBV15 with TRBJ2-6; weak D call: TRBD1 (6 bases). The length of the CDR3 is 15 residues. V was shortened by 1 base and J by 2 bases, with 6 bases between the two germline ends. The germline gives CDR1 LNHNV, CDR2 YYDKDF (reference sequence). In DNA, the CDR3 is TGTGCCACCAGCAGAGGACAGGCTGGGGCCAACGTCCTGACTTTC. It specifies CATSRGQAGANVLTF.

In this sample, this clone turned up a few times. The rearrangement links TRBV19 to TRBJ1-5; D unclear. Germline V gene lookup returns CDR1 LNHDA and CDR2 SQIVND (reference sequence). The V end was cut by 3 bases, the J end by 3 bases, with 6 bases between. CDR3 length equals 13 residues. CDR3 bases: TGTGCCAGTAGTATCGCCACCAATCAGCCCCAGCATTTT. The encoded protein is CASSIATNQPQHF.

V and J are TRBV4-2 and TRBJ2-1; 10 bases line up with TRBD2. Germline loops: CDR1 LGHNA, CDR2 YNFKEQ. CDR3 length equals 18 residues. J lost 8 bases, V lost 0 bases, and 13 bases had no gene match. CDR3 sequence (DNA): TGTGCCAGCAGCCAAGAGCCCCTCCTAGCGGGAGCTCTGGATGAGCAGTTCTTC. Its translation: CASSQEPLLAGALDEQFF.

The chain joins TRBV18 to TRBJ2-1; no firm D call. Germline lookup yields CDR1 KGHSH and CDR2 LQKENI. There are 14 residues in the CDR3. Trimming left V 3 bases short and J 5 bases short, with 11 bases between. The CDR3 nucleotides read TGTGCCAGCTCACCGGGTCGAAGCGACAATGAGCAGTTCTTC. This encodes CASSPGRSDNEQFF. Variable domain in full (rest from reference TRBV18 and TRBJ2-1): NAGVMQNPRHLVRRRGQEARLRCSPMKGHSHVYWYRQLPEEGLKFMVYLQKENIIDESGMPKERFSAEFPKEGPSILRIQQVVRGDSAAYFCASSPGRSDNEQFFGPGTRLTVL.

This chain uses TRBV10-3 with TRBJ1-1; no reliable D call. Germline V gives CDR1 ENHRY, CDR2 SYGVKD. V lost 3 bases and J lost 5, with 7 bases in between. The CDR3 runs to 12 residues. The CDR3: CAISEWGTEAFF. The CDR3 DNA reads TGTGCCATCAGTGAATGGGGAACTGAAGCTTTCTTT.

The chain recombines TRBV28 with TRBJ2-3, with D perhaps TRBD1 (6 bases). Trimming stripped 6 bases from V and 0 bases from J, with 22 bases between. This CDR3 region has 18 residues. CDR1 MDHEN and CDR2 SYDVKM come from the germline V gene. The CDR3, as DNA: TGTGCCAGCAGCCCGAGGGGACAAATCGCCACTAGCACAGATACGCAGTATTTT. It specifies CASSPRGQIATSTDTQYF.

The CDR3 spells CASSVHRDRGQDAYEQYF. The CDR3, as DNA: TGTGCCAGCTCTGTGCACCGGGACAGGGGGCAGGATGCCTACGAGCAGTACTTC. The chain carries TRBV2 and TRBJ2-7, with TRBD1 matching over 12 bases. V shed 8 bases and J 2 bases; nucleotides not matched to a gene: 16. Per the germline V gene, CDR1 is SNHLY and CDR2 is FYNNEI. The CDR3 sequence is 18 residues long.

This sequence joins TRBV5-4 and TRBJ2-1, with a possible D match to TRBD2 (5 bases). CDR3 length equals 16 residues. Trimming shortened V by 3 bases and J by 0 bases, and 13 bases separated the two germline ends. The V gene's germline CDR1 is SGHNT and CDR2 YYREEE (reference sequence). The CDR3 DNA sequence: TGTGCCAGCAGCTCAACTAGGGCGCACTCCTACAATGAGCAGTTCTTC. Translation gives CASSSTRAHSYNEQFF.

This clone appeared once. V and J are TRBV9 and TRBJ2-1; 9 bases map to TRBD2. The J segment lost 5 bases and the V segment lost 0 bases, leaving 3 bases of the junction unmatched. This CDR3 is built from 15 residues. Germline-derived CDR1 and CDR2 are SGDLS and YYNGEE. CDR3 DNA sequence: TGTGCCAGCAGCGTAGGACTAGCGGCAAACAATGAGCAGTTCTTC. This gives the protein CASSVGLAANNEQFF.

The table lists this clone with a count of one. The genes are TRBV1 and TRBJ1-5; whether TRBD1, the table's D call, matches the DNA was not checked. TRBV1 is flagged as a pseudogene. The CDR3 loop spans 16 amino acids. The CDR3 nucleotides are TGCACCAGCAGCCAAGAAACAGATAAGAACAATCAGCCCCAGCATTTT. Protein product: CTSSQETDKNNQPQHF.

The chain employs TRBV5-5 and TRBJ2-7; D gene unclear. CDR1 is SGHKS and CDR2 is YYEKEE in the germline V gene (reference sequence). The germline V and J ends were trimmed by 3 bases and 4 bases, with 5 bases remaining between them. The CDR3 runs 11 residues. CDR3 amino acids: CASSWDYEQYF. Here the CDR3 DNA reads TGTGCCAGCAGCTGGGATTACGAGCAGTACTTC.

This clone was observed once. The gene calls are TRBV6-1 and TRBJ2-7; 7 nucleotides line up with TRBD1. The CDR3 extends over 13 amino acids. The germline V gene has CDR1 MNHNS and CDR2 SASEGT. V shed 5 bases, J shed 2 bases, and the junction held 3 bases outside the gene matches. CDR3 sequence reads: CASSRDSPYEQYF. CDR3 DNA: TGTGCCAGCAGTAGGGACAGTCCCTACGAGCAGTACTTC.